This T cell receptor (beta chain) comes out of a study of response to subunit inactivated influenza vaccine (dated by TCRdb to the late 2010s). A note on the overall study: The study used deep quantitative T cell receptor repertoire profiling to track responses to a trivalent subunit inactivated influenza vaccine.

Study-wide findings and limitations: The authors proposed that each seasonal influenza vaccination may bring in only a limited number of new T cells.

Library prep was done by RT-PCR. Instrument on record: Illumina HiSeq 2500. TCRdb redid the processing of the public reads, applying fastp at Q25 and MiXCR, and retained in-frame beta chains. Rows matching on CDR3 protein sequence are summarized as one entry with the most common DNA and genes. Here the sample has 600,000 to 850,000 distinct CDR3 sequences; approximately 15% occur a single time. The top ten clones comprise approximately 7.6% of the sample. Taken from the germline V gene, the CDR1 and CDR2 loops are MGHRA and YSYEKL. From its cysteine to its phenylalanine, the CDR3 spans 16 amino acids. The DNA shown is the 48-base CDR3, in frame from base 1. Germline trimming amounts to 0 bases on V and 4 bases on J, with 5 as the count of junction bases outside the gene matches. This clonotype was seen many times. Its antigen has not been determined. No much larger clone is present one base from it, and per-base qualities are unavailable.

This receptor was taken from a middle-aged man who received an inactivated influenza vaccine. Donor details come from another sample of the same person, matched by shared clones. Recombination linked TRBV4-1 to TRBJ2-7; 11 bases in the junction line up with TRBD1. The sample consisted of PBMCs from blood, taken about 14 days before vaccination. The CDR3 region has the sequence CASSQDRTGGWYEQYF. In nucleotides, the sequence is TGCGCCAGCAGCCAAGATCGGACAGGGGGCTGGTACGAGCAGTACTTC.